The rows below give T cell receptor beta chains drawn from one sample of a study of T cells after yellow fever vaccination. One entry per CDR3 protein results from TCRdb running MiXCR on the 5' RACE reads. Among 200,000 to 300,000 distinct CDR3 sequences listed, over 10% were seen once. Sequenced material: CD4+ T cells sorted from PBMCs, taken 45 days after the yellow fever booster vaccination. These receptors all come from a man aged 25-40 years who received the YFV17D yellow fever vaccine. CDR3s include the opening cysteine and the closing phenylalanine or tryptophan. D genes are given only for firm matches. Size tells how often a clone was seen (once, few, many) or the class of an expanded clone, and some rows leave it out.

J,V,size,D,DNA,CDR3
TRBJ2-1,TRBV20-1,.,.,TGCAGTGCCCAAAGTGTCCATGAGCAGTTCTTC,CSAQSVHEQFF
TRBJ2-7,TRBV5-1,few,.,TGCGCCAGCAGCTTGGGGACGACAATTCCAGGTAGGGAGCCTCCGGGGATAACCTACGAGCAGTACTTC,CASSLGTTIPGREPPGITYEQYF
TRBJ1-5,TRBV12-3/TRBV12-4,few,.,TGTGCCAGCAGTTTTCCGGGGGCAAGGCAGCCCCAGCATTTT,CASSFPGARQPQHF
TRBJ2-2,TRBV18,few,.,TGTGCCAGCTCTGAACGACTACCTTCCACCGGGGAGCTGTTTTTT,CASSERLPSTGELFF
TRBJ2-1,TRBV12-3/TRBV12-4,many,TRBD2,TGTGCCAGCAGTCCGCCGGGACTAGCTGGTGTCAATGAGCAGTTCTTC,CASSPPGLAGVNEQFF
TRBJ2-7,TRBV7-2,few,.,TGTGCCAGCAGCTTAATTAGCCTAGCGTCCAACGAGCAGTACTTC,CASSLISLASNEQYF
TRBJ2-7,TRBV2,few,.,TGTGCCAGCAGTGGGAGTCGGCAGGGTTATCCCTACGAGCAGTACTTC,CASSGSRQGYPYEQYF
TRBJ2-3,TRBV5-5,.,TRBD1,TGTGCCAGCAGTCAGGGACAGGTCGTGGATACGCAGTATTTT,CASSQGQVVDTQYF
TRBJ2-7,TRBV7-9,.,.,TGTGCCAGCAGCTTGGGGGCCGAAAGGGCGTACTTC,CASSLGAERAYF
TRBJ2-7,TRBV20-1,few,.,TGCAGTGCTAGATACAGCTCCTACGAGCAGTACTTC,CSARYSSYEQYF
TRBJ1-5,TRBV29-1,few,.,TGCAGCGTTGTTTTGGGGGCTTTTGGAGGGCCCCAGCATTTT,CSVVLGAFGGPQHF
TRBJ2-7,TRBV4-3,.,.,TGCGCCAGCAGCCAGGCGATAGGGGTGGCCTACGAGCAGTACTTC,CASSQAIGVAYEQYF
TRBJ2-7,TRBV7-8,few,TRBD2,TGTGCCAGCAGCGCCGGGAGGGCGCTAGCGGGAGCCTACGAGCAGTACTTC,CASSAGRALAGAYEQYF
TRBJ2-5,TRBV12-3/TRBV12-4,few,TRBD2,TGTGCCAGCAGTTTTGGCGGGGAGGGGGAGACCCAGTACTTC,CASSFGGEGETQYF
TRBJ2-1,TRBV10-1,few,.,TGCGCCAGCAGTGAGTCGACTAGGGATGCTGGACCTCGGTTCTTC,CASSESTRDAGPRFF
TRBJ1-1,TRBV20-1,.,.,TGCAGTGCTAGACCGGGTATTAACACTGAAGCTTTCTTT,CSARPGINTEAFF
TRBJ1-4,TRBV12-3/TRBV12-4,.,.,TGTGCCAGCAGCAGCTTTCGGGGAAGCCGACATGAAAAACTGTTTTTT,CASSSFRGSRHEKLFF
TRBJ1-4,TRBV20-1,.,TRBD1,TGCAGTGCTAGTAGTTCCCGGTCCCTATCAGGGGGTGAAAAACTGTTTTTT,CSASSSRSLSGGEKLFF
TRBJ1-1,TRBV7-2,.,.,TGTGCCAGCAGCTTAGCGGGACCGATGAACACTGAAGCTTTCTTT,CASSLAGPMNTEAFF
TRBJ2-7,TRBV20-1,many,TRBD2,TGCAGTGCTAGGGGACTAGCGGGAGGGTACGAGCAGTACTTC,CSARGLAGGYEQYF
TRBJ2-1,TRBV11-3,.,TRBD2,TGTGCCAGCAGCTTAGGGGTAACTAGCGGGATGGAGCAGTTCTTC,CASSLGVTSGMEQFF
TRBJ2-5,TRBV28,few,.,TGTGCCAGCAGTAAAGGGGTAGAGACCCAGTACTTC,CASSKGVETQYF
TRBJ2-5,TRBV9,few,TRBD1,TGTGCCAGCAGCGTCGACAGGGGGCCGGAGACCCAGTACTTC,CASSVDRGPETQYF
TRBJ2-3,TRBV2,many,TRBD2,TGTGCCAGCAGCATAAAAGTAGCGGGAACAGCTAGCACAGATACGCAGTATTTT,CASSIKVAGTASTDTQYF
TRBJ2-6,TRBV6-2/TRBV6-3,.,.,TGTGCCAGCAGTTGGGGGTACTCTGGGGCCAACGTCCTGACTTTC,CASSWGYSGANVLTF
TRBJ2-7,TRBV5-1,few,.,TGCGCCAGCAGCTTGGGCAGGACAGTCTTCTCCTACGAGCAGTACTTC,CASSLGRTVFSYEQYF
TRBJ2-3,TRBV9,.,.,TGTGCCAGCAGCGTAGCGGCCTACACAGATACGCAGTATTTT,CASSVAAYTDTQYF
TRBJ2-7,TRBV7-2,.,.,TGTGCCAGCAGCTTAGTGGTAACTGGCTCCTACGAGCAGTACTTC,CASSLVVTGSYEQYF
TRBJ1-5,TRBV12-3/TRBV12-4,.,.,TGTGCCAGCAGCCTAGGGGGGTATAGCAATCAGCCCCAGCATTTT,CASSLGGYSNQPQHF
TRBJ2-4,TRBV10-2,.,.,TGCGCCAGCATGGCGGAGATAGCCAAAAACATTCAGTACTTC,CASMAEIAKNIQYF
TRBJ1-1,TRBV6-5,few,.,TGTGCCAGCAGTTACTCCCCGGGTAACACTGAAGCTTTCTTT,CASSYSPGNTEAFF
TRBJ2-7,TRBV28,.,.,TGTGCCAGCAGTTATAGGGGCGGGTACGAGCAGTACTTC,CASSYRGGYEQYF
TRBJ2-1,TRBV25-1,.,.,TGTGCCAGCAGTGAATCCTCCGGAGGGCCGCTCAATGAGCAGTTCTTC,CASSESSGGPLNEQFF
TRBJ1-2,TRBV10-3,few,.,TGTGCCATCAGGCAGGGAGGTACCTATGGCTACACCTTC,CAIRQGGTYGYTF
TRBJ2-1,TRBV7-2,few,.,TGTGCCAGCAGCTTAGGCCCCCCGGGCTATGAGCAGTTCTTC,CASSLGPPGYEQFF
TRBJ2-2,TRBV7-6,few,.,TGTGCCAGCAGCTTAGCGGTGGCAGGGGACACCGGGGAGCTGTTTTTT,CASSLAVAGDTGELFF
TRBJ1-4,TRBV20-1,many,.,TGCAGTGCTAGCCCCCCGGGACATTTAGAAAAACTGTTTTTT,CSASPPGHLEKLFF
TRBJ2-5,TRBV20-1,.,.,TGCAGTGCTAGAGATAGGAAGACACCAGAGACCCAGTACTTC,CSARDRKTPETQYF
TRBJ2-7,TRBV7-2,.,.,TGTGCCAGCAGCGCGAGGAACTCCTACGAGCAGTACTTC,CASSARNSYEQYF
TRBJ2-1,TRBV5-6,.,TRBD2,TGTGCCAGCAGCTTGGGACAGGCGGGAGGGCCTAAGTTCTTC,CASSLGQAGGPKFF
TRBJ2-7,TRBV6-5,.,.,TGTGCCAGCAGTTATCTTCTTACCCCCGGTTACGAGCAGTACTTC,CASSYLLTPGYEQYF
TRBJ2-5,TRBV3-1,.,TRBD2,TGTGCCAGCAGCCAAGAAGAGGCGGGAGGGAGGAAGACCCAGTACTTC,CASSQEEAGGRKTQYF
TRBJ1-2,TRBV9,few,.,TGTGCCAGCAGCGTAGGGGGGATTGATGGCTACACCTTC,CASSVGGIDGYTF
TRBJ2-7,TRBV7-2,few,.,TGTGCCAGCAGCTTAGATCGGAGGGGCGAGCAGTACTTC,CASSLDRRGEQYF
TRBJ1-2,TRBV28,.,.,TGTGCCAGCAGTTTAATGGTTGGGGGAGGCGGCTACACCTTC,CASSLMVGGGGYTF
TRBJ1-5,TRBV7-2,.,.,TGTGCCAGCAGCTTAATTTACACCCAGCCCCAGCATTTT,CASSLIYTQPQHF
TRBJ2-3,TRBV6-1,.,.,TGTGCCAGCTCGGAGGGCTCAGGGAGCACAGATACGCAGTATTTT,CASSEGSGSTDTQYF